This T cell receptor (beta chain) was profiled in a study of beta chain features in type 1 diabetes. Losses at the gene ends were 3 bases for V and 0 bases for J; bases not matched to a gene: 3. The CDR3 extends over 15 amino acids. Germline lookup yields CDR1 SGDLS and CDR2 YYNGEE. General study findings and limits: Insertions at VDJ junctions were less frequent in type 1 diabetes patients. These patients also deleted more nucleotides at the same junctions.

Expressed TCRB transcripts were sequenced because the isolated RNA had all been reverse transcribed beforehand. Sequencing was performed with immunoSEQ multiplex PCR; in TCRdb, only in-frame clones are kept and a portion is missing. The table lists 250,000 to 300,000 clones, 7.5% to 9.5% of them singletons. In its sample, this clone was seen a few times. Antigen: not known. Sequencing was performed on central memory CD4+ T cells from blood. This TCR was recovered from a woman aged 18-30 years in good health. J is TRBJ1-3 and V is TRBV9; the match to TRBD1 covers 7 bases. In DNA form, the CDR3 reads TGTGCCAGCAGCGGAACAGGGGACTCTGGAAACACCATATATTTT. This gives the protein CASSGTGDSGNTIYF.